This T cell receptor (beta chain) is drawn from a study of graft-versus-host responses after intestinal transplantation. Points from the study as a whole: Marrow from the recipient contained GvH clones, some of which had appeared first in ileum or blood.

Sequenced by immunoSEQ multiplex PCR; TCRdb stores in-frame clones only, minus some. The table has more than 65,000 clones, over 75% seen once. As concerns this clone: Its target is not known.

The source material was unstimulated CD4+ T cells sorted from spleen or lymph node cells, sampled before transplant. The TCR originated in a human donor who was the organ donor for an intestinal transplant.

The CDR3 DNA reads TGTGCCAGCAGCTTAGTTTGGCAGTATGAAGCTTTCTTT. This translates into CASSLVWQYEAFF. The chain links TRBV7-9 to TRBJ1-1; D is uncertain. This CDR3 contains 13 residues. Per the germline V gene, CDR1 is SEHNR and CDR2 is FQNEAQ (reference sequence). Trimming removed 1 base from V and 7 bases from J, with 10 bases in between. The entire variable domain, with the rest obtained from reference TRBV7-9 and TRBJ1-1, is as follows: DTGVSQNPRHKITKRGQNVTFRCDPISEHNRLYWYRQTLGQGPEFLTYFQNEAQLEKSRLLSDRFSAERPKGSFSTLEIQRTEQGDSAMYLCASSLVWQYEAFFGQGTRLTVV.